This T cell receptor beta chain was identified in a study of T cell responses to AZD1222 COVID-19 vaccine. Findings and limits, study-wide: Donors, mostly white British, included more females; clonal diversity was possibly underestimated.

Sequenced by immunoSEQ multiplex PCR; TCRdb stores in-frame clones only, minus some. Among roughly 80,000 clones listed, 90% were seen once. CDR1 is SGHVS, CDR2 FQNEAQ, per germline. V was shortened by 0 bases and J by 8 bases, with 10 bases between the two germline ends. This CDR3 is built from 13 residues. In regard to this clone: Its target is unknown.

This sequence joins TRBV7-8 and TRBJ1-1; no firm D call. Specimen: peripheral blood, collected on day 0 of AZD1222 vaccination. The receptor's source is an adult in good health. The CDR3 DNA follows: TGTGCCAGCAGCTTAGCGTCACAGCTAGAAGCTTTCTTT. The encoded protein is CASSLASQLEAFF.